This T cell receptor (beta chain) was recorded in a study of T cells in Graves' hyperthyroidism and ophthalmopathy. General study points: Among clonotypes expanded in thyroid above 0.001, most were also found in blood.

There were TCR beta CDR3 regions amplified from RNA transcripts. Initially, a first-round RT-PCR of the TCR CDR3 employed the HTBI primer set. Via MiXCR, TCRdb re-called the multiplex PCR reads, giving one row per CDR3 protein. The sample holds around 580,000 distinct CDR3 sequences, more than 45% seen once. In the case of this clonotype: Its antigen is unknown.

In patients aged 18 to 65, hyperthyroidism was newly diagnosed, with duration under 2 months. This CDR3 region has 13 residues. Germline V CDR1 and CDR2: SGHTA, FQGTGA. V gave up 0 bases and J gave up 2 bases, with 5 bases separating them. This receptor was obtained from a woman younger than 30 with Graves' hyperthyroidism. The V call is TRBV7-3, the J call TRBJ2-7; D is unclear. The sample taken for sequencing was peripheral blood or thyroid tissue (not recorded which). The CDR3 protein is CASSLTYPYEQYF. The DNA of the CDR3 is TGTGCCAGCAGCTTAACGTACCCCTACGAGCAGTACTTC.